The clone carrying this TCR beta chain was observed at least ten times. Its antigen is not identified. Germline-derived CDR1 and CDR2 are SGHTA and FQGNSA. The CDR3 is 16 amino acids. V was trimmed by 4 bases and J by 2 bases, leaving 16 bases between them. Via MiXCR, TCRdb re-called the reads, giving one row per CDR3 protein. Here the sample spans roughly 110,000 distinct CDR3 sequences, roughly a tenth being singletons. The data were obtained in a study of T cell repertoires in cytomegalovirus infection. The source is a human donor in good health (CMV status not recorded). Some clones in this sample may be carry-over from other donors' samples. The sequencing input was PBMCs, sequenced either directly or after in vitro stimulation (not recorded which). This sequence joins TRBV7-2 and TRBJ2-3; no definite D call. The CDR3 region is CASSSRVSVFTDTQYF. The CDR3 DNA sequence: TGTGCCAGCAGCTCTCGGGTCTCCGTTTTCACAGATACGCAGTATTTT.